Below are 13 T cell receptor beta chains sequenced from a single sample in a study of early T cells in non-severe SARS-CoV-2 infection. TCRdb re-analysed the 5' RACE reads in MiXCR, keeping a single row per CDR3 protein. The sample shows about 60,000 distinct CDR3 sequences, approximately 5.6% of them seen only once. The sequencing input was whole blood. These receptors came from an adult who was a healthcare worker with PCR-confirmed SARS-CoV-2 infection or an uninfected control (not recorded which).

The genes are TRBV20-1 and TRBJ2-3; maybe TRBD2 (5 bases). CDR3 length: 13 amino acids. Trimming removed 7 bases from V and 0 bases from J, with 11 bases in between. Germline loops: CDR1 DFQATT, CDR2 SNEGSKA (reference sequence). The CDR3: CSGGAVSTDTQYF. For the CDR3, the DNA is TGCAGTGGGGGAGCGGTGAGCACAGATACGCAGTATTTT.

Many counts were recorded for this clonotype. CDR3: CASSSGALIKDTQYF. The CDR3, as DNA: TGTGCCAGCAGTTCGGGGGCCCTCATTAAGGATACGCAGTATTTT. The chain recombines TRBV6-5 with TRBJ2-3; D assignment may be TRBD1 or TRBD2 (6 bases each). Germline V CDR1 and CDR2: MNHEY, SVGAGI. V was shortened by 4 bases and J by 6 bases, with 17 bases between the two germline ends. This CDR3 region has 15 residues.

In this sample, this clonotype turned up many times. The chain recombines TRBV7-9 with TRBJ1-1; D gene uncertain. With 4 bases removed from V and 2 bases from J, the gap between germline ends came to 11 bases. The CDR3 is 14 amino acids. Germline loops: CDR1 SEHNR, CDR2 FQNEAQ (reference sequence). The CDR3 reads CASSSGRANTEAFF. In DNA form, the CDR3 reads TGTGCCAGCAGCTCTGGGCGGGCTAACACTGAAGCTTTCTTT.

The sample holds many counts of this clonotype. The chain couples TRBV5-1 to TRBJ1-5; 10 bases are a match to TRBD1. The ends lost 4 bases at V and 6 bases at J; junction bases unmatched: 7. CDR1 and CDR2 (germline): SGHRS, YFSETQ. The CDR3 has 15 amino acids. The CDR3 nucleotides read TGCGCCAGCAGCCCCGACGGACAGGGGGTTCAGCCCCAGCATTTT. This gives the protein CASSPDGQGVQPQHF.

This clonotype was seen a handful of times. The chain combines TRBV4-1 with TRBJ1-2, with 7 bases matching TRBD1. Germline lookup yields CDR1 MGHRA and CDR2 YSYEKL. J was trimmed by 4 bases and V by 3 bases; bases with no gene match: 8. The CDR3 loop spans 15 amino acids. CDR3 DNA sequence: TGCGCCAGCAGCCAGAGGGACAGCTCGGCCTATGGCTACACCTTC. Its translation: CASSQRDSSAYGYTF.

This clonotype was picked up many times. This sequence joins TRBV25-1 and TRBJ1-1; perhaps TRBD1 as D (5 bases). Trimming shortened V by 8 bases and J by 5 bases, and 12 bases separated the two germline ends. CDR3 length: 12 amino acids. CDR1 is MGHDK, CDR2 SYGVNS, per germline. The CDR3 nucleotides are TGTGCCAGCTTTGGGGAGGGGACTGAAGCTTTCTTT. The encoded protein is CASFGEGTEAFF.

This clonotype was counted only a few times. The junction does not match germline at one end; this may be a read error. This chain uses TRBV24-1 with TRBJ1-2; no clear D gene. The V gene's germline CDR1 is KGHDR and CDR2 SFDVKD. The CDR3 extends over 10 amino acids. CDR3 DNA: TGTGCCACCAGTGATAACGGCAGACCCTTC. Its translation is CATSDNGRPF.

This clonotype was found many times. This rearrangement joins TRBV4-3 to TRBJ2-1, with TRBD1 matching over 7 bases. The CDR3 runs 16 residues. The germline gives CDR1 LGHNA, CDR2 YSLEER. Trimming cost V 0 bases and J 3 bases; bases outside gene matches: 5. The CDR3 spells CASSQDGQGVYNEQFF. DNA of the CDR3: TGCGCCAGCAGCCAAGATGGGCAGGGGGTCTACAATGAGCAGTTCTTC.

This clonotype was recorded many times. The V and J genes are TRBV27 and TRBJ1-2; TRBD1 aligns across 7 bases. Germline CDR1 is MNHEY and CDR2 is SMNVEV (reference sequence). The junction had 4 bases not matched to a gene; V was cut back by 3 bases and J by 3 bases. The CDR3 totals 14 residues. DNA of the CDR3: TGTGCCAGCAGTTTTACAGGGGAGTACTATGGCTACACCTTC. Translated, it gives CASSFTGEYYGYTF.

J is TRBJ2-2 and V is TRBV19; no reliable D call. Germline V gene lookup returns CDR1 LNHDA and CDR2 SQIVND (reference sequence). V dropped 10 bases and J dropped 5 bases, with 8 bases sitting between them. The CDR3 is made up of 11 amino acids. The CDR3 nucleotides are TGTGCCAAGAGGATTACCGGGGAGCTGTTTTTT. Translated, it gives CAKRITGELFF.

This clonotype was detected a few times. J is TRBJ2-2 and V is TRBV7-9; D may be TRBD2 (5 bases). This CDR3 is built from 13 residues. CDR1 and CDR2 (germline): SEHNR, FQNEAQ (reference sequence). V was trimmed by 5 bases and J by 6 bases, leaving 10 bases between them. This CDR3 reads CASSPGAAGELFF. Written as DNA, the CDR3 is TGTGCCAGCAGCCCCGGAGCGGCCGGGGAGCTGTTTTTT.

This clonotype was detected ten times or more. This chain joins TRBV30 and TRBJ2-1; D call uncertain. Germline values: CDR1 GTSNPN, CDR2 SVGIG (reference sequence). V lost 5 bases, J lost 8 bases, and 16 bases lay in between. There are 13 residues in the CDR3. In DNA form, the CDR3 reads TGTGCCTGGTCCCCTACCGCGGTCGATGAGCAGTTCTTC. Its protein product is CAWSPTAVDEQFF. The whole variable domain, filled in from reference TRBV30 and TRBJ2-1, reads SQTIHQWPATLVQPVGSPLSLECTVEGTSNPNLYWYRQAAGRGLQLLFYSVGIGQISSEVPQNLSASRPQDRQFILSSKKLLLSDSGFYLCAWSPTAVDEQFFGPGTRLTVL.

This sequence joins TRBV11-2 and TRBJ2-1, with 9 bases aligning to TRBD2. The V gene end was trimmed by 1 base and the J gene end by 6 bases; junction bases not matched to a gene: 7. There are 16 residues in the CDR3. The V gene's germline CDR1 is SGHAT and CDR2 FQNNGV. The CDR3 DNA sequence: TGTGCCAGCAGCTTAGCAGCGGGGGGATTGGGCAATGAGCAGTTCTTC. Protein sequence: CASSLAAGGLGNEQFF.